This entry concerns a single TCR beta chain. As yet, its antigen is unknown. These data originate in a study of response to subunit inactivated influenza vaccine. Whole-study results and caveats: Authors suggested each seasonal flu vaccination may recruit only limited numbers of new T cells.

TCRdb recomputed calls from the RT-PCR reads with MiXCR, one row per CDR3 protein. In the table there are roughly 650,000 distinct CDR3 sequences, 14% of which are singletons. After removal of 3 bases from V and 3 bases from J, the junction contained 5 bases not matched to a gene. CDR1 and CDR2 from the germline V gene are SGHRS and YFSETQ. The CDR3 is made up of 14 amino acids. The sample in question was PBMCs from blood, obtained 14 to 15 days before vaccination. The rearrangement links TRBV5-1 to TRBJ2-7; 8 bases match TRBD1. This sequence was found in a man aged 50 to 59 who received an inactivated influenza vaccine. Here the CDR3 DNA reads TGCGCCAGCAGCTCGGGACAGGCCGGCTACGAGCAGTACTTC. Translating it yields CASSSGQAGYEQYF.